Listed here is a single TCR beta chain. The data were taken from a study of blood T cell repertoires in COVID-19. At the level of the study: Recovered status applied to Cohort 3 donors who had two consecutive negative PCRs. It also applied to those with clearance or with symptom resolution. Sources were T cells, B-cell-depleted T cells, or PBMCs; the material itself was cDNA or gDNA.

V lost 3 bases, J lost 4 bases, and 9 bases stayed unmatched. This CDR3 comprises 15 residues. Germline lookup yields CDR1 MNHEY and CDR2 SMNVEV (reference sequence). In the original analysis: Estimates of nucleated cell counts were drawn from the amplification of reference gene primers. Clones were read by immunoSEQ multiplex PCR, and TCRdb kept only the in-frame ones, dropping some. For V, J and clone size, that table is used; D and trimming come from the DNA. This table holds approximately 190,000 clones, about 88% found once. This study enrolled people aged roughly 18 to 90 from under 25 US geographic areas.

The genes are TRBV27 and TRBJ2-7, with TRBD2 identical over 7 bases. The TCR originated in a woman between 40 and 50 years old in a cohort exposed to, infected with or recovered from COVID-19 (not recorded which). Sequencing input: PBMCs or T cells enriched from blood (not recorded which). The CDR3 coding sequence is TGTGCCAGCAGTTTTGAGGCGGGAGCGGTTTACGAGCAGTACTTC. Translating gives CASSFEAGAVYEQYF.